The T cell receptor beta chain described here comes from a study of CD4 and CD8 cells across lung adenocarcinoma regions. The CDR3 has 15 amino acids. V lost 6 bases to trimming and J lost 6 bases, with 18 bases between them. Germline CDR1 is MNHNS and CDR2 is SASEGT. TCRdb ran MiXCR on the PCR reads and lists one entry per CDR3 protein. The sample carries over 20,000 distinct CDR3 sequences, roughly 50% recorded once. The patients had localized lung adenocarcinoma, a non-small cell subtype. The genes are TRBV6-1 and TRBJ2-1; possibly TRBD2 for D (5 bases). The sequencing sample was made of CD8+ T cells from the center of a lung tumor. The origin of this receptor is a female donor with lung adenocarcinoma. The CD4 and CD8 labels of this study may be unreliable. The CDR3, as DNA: TGTGCCAGCAGACCCGAGGGCACACAATTCAATGAGCAGTTCTTC. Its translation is CASRPEGTQFNEQFF.